These T cell receptor beta chains were read from a single sample in a study. TCRdb redid the calling of the RT-PCR reads with MiXCR, one entry per CDR3 protein. This sample has almost 700,000 distinct CDR3 sequences, with 14% found just once. Input material: memory CD4+ T cells from blood. These receptors were taken from a female donor in good health, serving as a healthy control. Both conserved end residues are trimmed from each CDR3.

j_gene	v_gene	CDR3aa
TRBJ1-6	TRBV28	ASSLSSGYNSPLH
TRBJ1-2	TRBV9	ASSGIDRGSEGYT
TRBJ2-1	TRBV5-1	ASSRDMFLGEQF
TRBJ2-2	TRBV20-1	SARLAGVGAGELF
TRBJ1-2	TRBV20-1	SARYTGGNYGYT
TRBJ2-3	TRBV3-1	ASSHRDDLDTQY
TRBJ2-5	TRBV6-5	ASSSTGTGTETQY
TRBJ1-1	TRBV27	ASHRGLEAF
TRBJ2-5	TRBV28	ASSHGGGVLRETQY
TRBJ2-5	TRBV9	ASSVNPAQETQY
TRBJ1-3	TRBV29-1	SVDVSGNTIY
TRBJ2-3	TRBV5-1	ASKAGGPGDTQY
TRBJ1-3	TRBV6-5	ASSYTVGPGNTIY
TRBJ1-4	TRBV12-3/TRBV12-4	ASSIHPRAGGEKLF
TRBJ1-3	TRBV28	ASSPRNLGSGNTIY
TRBJ2-3	TRBV5-6	ASSLGWTGVADTQY
TRBJ2-4	TRBV4-1	ASSRGLAGVAKNIQY
TRBJ2-1	TRBV29-1	SVDGSGGGVDEQF
TRBJ2-7	TRBV20-1	SANPRTGGEQY
TRBJ2-1	TRBV24-1	ATSRASGSVNEQF
TRBJ1-4	TRBV2	ASSDQGPNEKLF
TRBJ1-2	TRBV20-1	RLTQTSNYGYT
TRBJ2-7	TRBV7-6	ASSFGSGQTYEQY
TRBJ2-1	TRBV7-2	ASSLAPGGSTYNEQF
TRBJ1-1	TRBV15	ATSRALNTEAF
TRBJ2-4	TRBV20-1	SAVVGGQGNIQY
TRBJ2-5	TRBV11-2	ASSLVETRLGKTQY
TRBJ2-7	TRBV7-2	ASSPASGSVEQY
TRBJ2-3	TRBV7-9	ASSFSSGTQFTDTQY
TRBJ1-5	TRBV4-2	ASSQDYTGRPNQPQH
TRBJ1-1	TRBV6-5	ASSYRRTGGTEAF
TRBJ2-3	TRBV20-1	SASGLRDTQY
TRBJ2-6	TRBV6-5	ASSTGQGSSGANVLT
TRBJ2-2	TRBV20-1	SAREAGMNTGELF
TRBJ2-2	TRBV7-3	ASSTQGLAGVNTGELF
TRBJ2-2	TRBV29-1	SGTGTGVTGELF
TRBJ2-7	TRBV15	ATSRDRLAGVTSYEQY
TRBJ1-2	TRBV20-1	SATGTLVNGYT
TRBJ2-4	TRBV28	ASSPPAVKNIQY
TRBJ2-2	TRBV20-1	SARDSGPSGANTGELF
TRBJ2-1	TRBV12-3/TRBV12-4	ASTESGGNYNEQF
TRBJ2-7	TRBV19	ASTSGGGEQY
TRBJ2-1	TRBV3-1	ASSPQFGTVQF
TRBJ2-3	TRBV12-3/TRBV12-4	ASTPRGQTDTQY
TRBJ1-1	TRBV4-2	ASSPHRGRRLSEAF
TRBJ2-7	TRBV7-2	ASSQSRVRGYEQY
TRBJ2-5	TRBV6-5	ASRISRDTGQETQY
TRBJ2-7	TRBV11-2	ASRPTASSYEQY
TRBJ2-7	TRBV20-1	SARVGRHYEQY
TRBJ2-3	TRBV15	ATSRSQDTQY
TRBJ1-6	TRBV5-5	ASSLGQQNSPLH
TRBJ1-4	TRBV15	ATSTDLEEKLF
TRBJ2-7	TRBV29-1	SALTSGSYEQY
TRBJ2-1	TRBV24-1	ATSGNPGTGVSHEQF